Each of the 2 T cell receptor beta chains below was sequenced from the same sample in a study of T cells in tumors after PD-1 blockade. TCRdb's table, derived via immunoSEQ multiplex PCR, lists solely in-frame clones and lacks some. Of tens of thousands of clones listed, roughly 70% are singletons. Sequencing used PBMCs, obtained after anti-PD-1 treatment. Receptors originate from a human donor with basal cell carcinoma.

The chain uses TRBV5-1 and TRBJ1-1; the match to TRBD1 covers 8 bases. This CDR3 is 15 amino acids long. V was clipped by 2 bases and J by 2 bases; unmatched bases: 5. CDR1 SGHRS and CDR2 YFSETQ come from the germline V gene. CDR3 sequence (DNA): TGCGCCAGCAGCTTCGGACAGGGTATCAACACTGAAGCTTTCTTT. Translating it yields CASSFGQGINTEAFF.

This clone was picked up one time. The chain links TRBV19 to TRBJ2-5; weak D call: TRBD2 (5 bases). The V gene's germline CDR1 is LNHDA and CDR2 SQIVND (reference sequence). Deletions cut 7 bases from V and 5 bases from J, with 23 bases between. The CDR3 is 16 residues long. CDR3 in amino acids: CASNDPKYGGGETQYF. CDR3 coding DNA: TGTGCCAGTAATGACCCAAAGTATGGCGGCGGGGAGACCCAGTACTTC.